The 25 T cell receptor beta chains in this list originate from one sample, sequenced in a study of cytomegalovirus exposure and HLA in healthy donors. PCR involved 60 Vbeta and 13 Jbeta primers. The data were produced by immunoSEQ multiplex PCR, yet TCRdb's version contains in-frame clones alone and is incomplete. The data show 150,000 to 200,000 clones, around 81% seen once. The sample taken for sequencing was PBMCs. The receptors were sampled from a woman between 18 and 30 years old in good health and CMV-seropositive.

This clone appeared a few times. The gene calls are TRBV6-1 and TRBJ1-1, with a tentative D call TRBD1 (5 bases). CDR3 length: 13 amino acids. V was clipped by 10 bases and J by 5 bases, with 17 bases between them. Germline V CDR1 and CDR2: MNHNS, SASEGT. The CDR3 nucleotides are TGTGCCACGGGTCAGGGTCGGGTGACTGAAGCTTTCTTT. This codes for CATGQGRVTEAFF.

This clone showed up just once. The V gene is TRBV5-4, the J gene TRBJ2-1; 11 nucleotides agree with TRBD2. The V gene's germline CDR1 is SGHNT and CDR2 YYREEE (reference sequence). CDR3 size: 15 residues. V shed 3 bases and J 9 bases; nucleotides not matched to a gene: 8. CDR3 nucleotides: TGTGCCAGCAGCTCCCCTAGCGGGAGGTTTATTGAGCAGTTCTTC. Translating gives CASSSPSGRFIEQFF.

The chain joins TRBV7-9 to TRBJ2-3; D not certain. The germline CDR1 and CDR2 sequences are SEHNR and FQNEAQ (reference sequence). This CDR3 has 13 amino acids. V was pared by 2 bases and J by 2 bases, with 5 bases between. The CDR3 sequence is CASSLSHTDTQYF. CDR3 DNA: TGTGCCAGCAGCTTATCCCACACAGATACGCAGTATTTT.

The chain couples TRBV5-6 to TRBJ2-1; a weak D match, TRBD1 (5 bases). This CDR3 is built from 15 residues. The V gene lost 1 base and the J gene lost 1 base, with 9 bases spanning the gap. CDR1 and CDR2 from the germline V gene are SGHDT and YYEEEE. The DNA of the CDR3 is TGTGCCAGCAGCTTGTTCCAGGGTTCCTACAATGAGCAGTTCTTC. It is translated as CASSLFQGSYNEQFF.

CDR3 protein: CAWSLGAGFGELFF. In nucleotides, the CDR3 is TGTGCCTGGAGCCTGGGGGCAGGGTTCGGGGAGCTGTTTTTT. This chain connects TRBV30 to TRBJ2-2, with D maybe TRBD1 (6 bases). CDR1 is GTSNPN, CDR2 SVGIG, per germline (reference sequence). This CDR3 is built from 14 residues. V gave up 3 bases and J gave up 7 bases, with 15 bases separating them.

The V and J genes are TRBV19 and TRBJ1-5; D unclear. The CDR3 extends over 13 amino acids. Germline CDR1 and CDR2: LNHDA and SQIVND (reference sequence). V was pared by 7 bases and J by 5 bases, with 12 bases between. The CDR3 loop is CASTNTDYQPQHF. CDR3 sequence (DNA): TGTGCCAGTACCAACACAGATTATCAGCCCCAGCATTTT.

The chain has TRBV30 and TRBJ1-3; tentatively, D is TRBD1 (6 bases). V lost 2 bases and J 0 bases, leaving 8 bases between the germline ends. This CDR3 spans 14 amino acids. Per the germline V gene, CDR1 is GTSNPN and CDR2 is SVGIG (reference sequence). The DNA of the CDR3 is TGTGCCTGGAGTCCGGGACACTCTGGAAACACCATATATTTT. Amino acid sequence: CAWSPGHSGNTIYF.

The CDR3 here is CTSSQVLGRGAYEQYV. The CDR3 bases are TGCACCAGCAGCCAAGTTCTCGGGCGGGGGGCGTACGAGCAGTACGTC. The chain couples TRBV1 to TRBJ2-7; the D call TRBD2 from the table was never checked on the DNA. TRBV1 represents a pseudogene. This CDR3 region has 16 residues.

The chain carries TRBV7-2 and TRBJ1-5; TRBD1 agrees at 8 bases. The CDR3 runs to 15 residues. V shed 3 bases, J shed 6 bases, and the junction held 7 bases outside the gene matches. CDR1 and CDR2 (germline): SGHTA, FQGNSA. The CDR3 sequence is CASSFSGGDAQPQHF. The CDR3 bases are TGTGCCAGCAGCTTCTCAGGGGGCGATGCTCAGCCCCAGCATTTT.

This clone showed up just once. V usage is TRBV6-5 and J usage is TRBJ2-4; TRBD1 agrees at 7 bases. CDR1 and CDR2 from the germline V gene are MNHEY and SVGAGI. The CDR3 is made up of 10 amino acids. CDR3 sequence (DNA): TGTGCGGCAGGGGGAAACATTCAGTACTTC. The encoded protein is CAAGGNIQYF.

The chain links TRBV5-1 to TRBJ2-7; 9 bases line up with TRBD1. The ends lost 4 bases at V and 7 bases at J; junction bases unmatched: 9. CDR1 and CDR2 (germline): SGHRS, YFSETQ. CDR3 size: 14 residues. CDR3 bases: TGCGCCAGCAGCCTACGGGACAGGGAAGGAGAGCAGTACTTC. This codes for CASSLRDREGEQYF.

The chain has TRBV5-4 and TRBJ1-6, with D possibly matching TRBD1 (5 bases). Looked up from germline, CDR1 is SGHNT and CDR2 is YYREEE (reference sequence). V was clipped by 5 bases and J by 7 bases, with 16 bases between them. The CDR3 is 15 residues long. This CDR3 is CASRRTGTENSPLHF. As DNA, the CDR3 is TGTGCCAGCAGACGAACCGGGACTGAGAATTCACCCCTCCACTTT.

The rearrangement uses TRBV7-2 and TRBJ1-2; 8 bases line up with TRBD1. Unmatched junction bases numbered 1, after V lost 3 bases and J lost 4 bases. Looked up from germline, CDR1 is SGHTA and CDR2 is FQGNSA. The CDR3 is made up of 13 amino acids. The DNA of the CDR3 is TGTGCCAGCAGCTTGGACAGGGTCTATGGCTACACCTTC. This translates into CASSLDRVYGYTF.

The J gene is TRBJ1-3, the V gene TRBV7-2; D is undetermined. The CDR3 is 14 residues long. Germline CDR1 reads SGHTA; CDR2 reads FQGNSA. The V and J ends lost 5 bases and 2 bases respectively, with 10 bases between them. CDR3 loop: CASSNHAAGNTIYF. CDR3 sequence (DNA): TGTGCCAGCAGCAACCACGCAGCTGGAAACACCATATATTTT.

The V gene is TRBV5-1, the J gene TRBJ1-1; TRBD1 might be the D (6 bases). CDR1 and CDR2 (germline): SGHRS, YFSETQ. This CDR3 is built from 15 residues. V lost 0 bases and J lost 3, with 12 bases in between. CDR3 in amino acids: CASSLDWAGDTEAFF. For the CDR3, the DNA is TGCGCCAGCAGCTTGGATTGGGCAGGGGACACTGAAGCTTTCTTT.

V usage is TRBV4-3 and J usage is TRBJ2-5; D call uncertain. CDR3 length: 15 residues. Germline CDR1 and CDR2: LGHNA and YSLEER. Trimming pared 0 bases from V and 1 base from J, leaving 9 bases between. The CDR3 sequence: CASSQDRSFQETQYF. As DNA, the CDR3 is TGCGCCAGCAGCCAAGATAGGAGTTTCCAAGAGACCCAGTACTTC.

This clone was counted between two and nine times. The sample holds other DNA sequences that translate to the same CDR3. The chain recombines TRBV5-4 with TRBJ2-4; no clear D gene. This CDR3 is built from 14 residues. CDR1 and CDR2 (germline): SGHNT, YYREEE (reference sequence). The V end was cut by 0 bases, the J end by 0 bases, with 4 bases between. The CDR3 region is CASSLGLAKNIQYF. The CDR3 coding sequence is TGTGCCAGCAGCTTGGGGCTAGCCAAAAACATTCAGTACTTC. The full variable domain, rest sourced from reference TRBV5-4 and TRBJ2-4, is ETGVTQSPTHLIKTRGQQVTLRCSSQSGHNTVSWYQQALGQGPQFIFQYYREEENGRGNFPPRFSGLQFPNYSSELNVNALELDDSALYLCASSLGLAKNIQYFGAGTRLSVL.

The chain has TRBV6-1 and TRBJ2-7; TRBD1 aligns across 7 bases. Germline V gene lookup returns CDR1 MNHNS and CDR2 SASEGT. With V trimmed by 0 bases and J by 5 bases, 4 bases remained unmatched. The CDR3 contains 14 residues. The CDR3 reads CASSEANGQDEQYF. Written as DNA, the CDR3 is TGTGCCAGCAGTGAAGCCAACGGACAGGACGAGCAGTACTTC.

This clone was seen more than once but under ten times. V and J are TRBV4-3 and TRBJ1-6; TRBD1 might be the D (5 bases). This CDR3 contains 18 residues. The germline V gene has CDR1 LGHNA and CDR2 YSLEER. Trimming removed 0 bases at V and 4 bases at J, with 16 bases between. CDR3: CASSQDLGDSDYNSPLHF. The CDR3 coding sequence is TGCGCCAGCAGCCAAGATTTAGGGGACTCCGATTATAATTCACCCCTCCACTTT.

This clone was picked up a small number of times. The chain is built from TRBV6-5 and TRBJ2-5; tentatively, D is TRBD1 (6 bases). Trimming took 6 bases from V and 5 from J, leaving 10 bases between them. CDR3 size: 12 residues. Germline CDR1 reads MNHEY; CDR2 reads SVGAGI. CDR3 nucleotide sequence: TGTGCCAGCAGACAGGGCTTGGAGACCCAGTACTTC. Amino acid sequence: CASRQGLETQYF.

The chain employs TRBV15 and TRBJ1-2; tentative D call: TRBD1 (5 bases). Trimming took 5 bases from V and 8 from J, leaving 12 bases between them. Germline V gene sequence: CDR1 LNHNV, CDR2 YYDKDF (reference sequence). The CDR3 totals 12 residues. Here the CDR3 DNA reads TGTGCCACCAGCCTAGGGGCTGGGGGCTACACCTTC. Residues: CATSLGAGGYTF.

This chain connects TRBV7-2 to TRBJ1-1; D might be TRBD1 (6 bases). CDR1 is SGHTA, CDR2 FQGNSA, per germline. The V and J ends lost 4 bases and 7 bases respectively, with 19 bases between them. The CDR3 is 15 amino acids. The CDR3 DNA reads TGTGCCAGCAGCTCCCGACCCCAGGGGAGGGGTGAAGCTTTCTTT. Translating gives CASSSRPQGRGEAFF.

The count of this clone is one. This chain links TRBV5-4 with TRBJ2-3; the match to TRBD2 covers 8 bases. Germline CDR1 is SGHNT and CDR2 is YYREEE (reference sequence). V lost 3 bases, J lost 0 bases, and 12 bases stayed unmatched. This CDR3 has 18 amino acids. The DNA of the CDR3 is TGTGCCAGCAGCTGGGCGGCCGGGGGGGATGCGAGCACAGATACGCAGTATTTT. Encoded protein: CASSWAAGGDASTDTQYF. The entire variable domain, with the rest obtained from reference TRBV5-4 and TRBJ2-3, is as follows: ETGVTQSPTHLIKTRGQQVTLRCSSQSGHNTVSWYQQALGQGPQFIFQYYREEENGRGNFPPRFSGLQFPNYSSELNVNALELDDSALYLCASSWAAGGDASTDTQYFGPGTRLTVL.

The J gene is TRBJ1-1, the V gene TRBV7-8; unclear D gene. The CDR3 has 14 amino acids. Germline CDR1 and CDR2: SGHVS and FQNEAQ. The V gene lost 3 bases and the J gene lost 4 bases, with 12 bases spanning the gap. The CDR3 DNA follows: TGTGCCAGCAGCTTTTCGGCAGGTATCACTGAAGCTTTCTTT. Amino acids: CASSFSAGITEAFF.

On this clone: A read error may account for a junction end that differs from germline. CDR3 nucleotides: TGCGCCACCAGCCAGGGACTTTCCACAGATACGCAGTATTTT. Translating gives CATSQGLSTDTQYF. The chain combines TRBV4-1 with TRBJ2-3, with D tentatively TRBD2 (6 bases). In germline, CDR1 is MGHRA, CDR2 YSYEKL. The CDR3 contains 14 residues.